This T cell receptor (beta chain) stems from a study of glioma-infiltrating T cells. General study results and limits: Very few CDR3 sequences were shared between tissue and blood. Tissue-blood divergence was below expectation in non-neoplastic patients, above in gliomas.

Amplification of TCR alpha and beta CDR3 regions from RNA used iRepertoire nested multiplex PCR. For one-step reverse transcription and amplification, about 85-400 ng of tissue mRNA or PBMC total RNA was used. From the multiplex PCR reads, TCRdb called clonotypes with MiXCR, one entry per CDR3 protein. The top ten clones hold around 30% of a sample with approximately 110,000 distinct CDR3 sequences, under 30% of them seen once. CDR3 size: 13 residues. Germline V CDR1 and CDR2: SQVTM, ANQGSEA. V was cut by 2 bases and J by 3 bases, with 11 bases left in between. This clonotype has just a few counts. Its antigen remains unknown.

This sequence joins TRBV29-1 and TRBJ2-7; possibly TRBD1 for D (5 bases). The source is a human donor with low-grade glioma or glioblastoma, undergoing nonglioma brain surgery, or in good health (not recorded which). Source material: glioma tissue, nonneoplastic brain tissue, or PBMCs (not recorded which). The CDR3 DNA reads as TGCAGCGTTGAAAGGCAGACAGACTACGAGCAGTACTTC. This encodes CSVERQTDYEQYF.